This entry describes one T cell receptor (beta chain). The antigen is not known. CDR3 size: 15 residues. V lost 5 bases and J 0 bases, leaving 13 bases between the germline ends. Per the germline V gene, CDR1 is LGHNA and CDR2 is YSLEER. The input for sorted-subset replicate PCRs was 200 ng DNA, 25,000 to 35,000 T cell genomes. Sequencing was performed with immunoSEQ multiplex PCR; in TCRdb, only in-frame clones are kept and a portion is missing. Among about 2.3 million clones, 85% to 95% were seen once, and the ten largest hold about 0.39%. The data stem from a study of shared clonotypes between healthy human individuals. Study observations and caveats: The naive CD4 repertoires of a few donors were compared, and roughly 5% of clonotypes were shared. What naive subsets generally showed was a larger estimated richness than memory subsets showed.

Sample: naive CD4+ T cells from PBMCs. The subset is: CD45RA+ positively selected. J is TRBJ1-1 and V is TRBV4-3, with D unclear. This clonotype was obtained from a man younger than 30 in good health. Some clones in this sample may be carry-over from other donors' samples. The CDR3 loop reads CASSKRERVNTEAFF. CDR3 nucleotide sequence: TGCGCCAGCAGCAAACGGGAGCGGGTGAACACTGAAGCTTTCTTT.